The 28 T cell receptor beta chains below come from one sample, sequenced in a study of T-cell reconstitution after alpha-beta-depleted transplantation in children. The TCRbeta library was prepared with unique molecular identifiers. TCRdb ran MiXCR on the PCR reads and lists one entry per CDR3 protein. The table shows around 410,000 distinct CDR3 sequences, with roughly 10% occurring only once. Material: PBMCs from the stem cell graft donor, obtained from the stem cell graft. The receptors were gathered from a human donor who donated a stem cell graft to a child with acute myeloid leukemia.

This clonotype showed up just a few times. The CDR3 DNA is TGTGCCAGCAGTGACCCGGGGTTCTATGGCTACACCTTC. Translating gives CASSDPGFYGYTF. The chain combines TRBV25-1 with TRBJ1-2, with D unclear. V was pared by 3 bases and J by 4 bases, with 9 bases between. CDR3 length equals 13 residues. The V gene's germline CDR1 is MGHDK and CDR2 SYGVNS.

The sample holds many counts of this clonotype. The V gene is TRBV5-1, the J gene TRBJ1-2; TRBD1 matches 11 bases. Germline lookup yields CDR1 SGHRS and CDR2 YFSETQ. CDR3 length: 14 residues. The V and J ends lost 4 bases and 4 bases, in that order; junction bases with no gene match: 3. CDR3 loop: CASSPGQGGYGYTF. The CDR3 coding sequence is TGCGCCAGCAGCCCGGGACAGGGGGGCTATGGCTACACCTTC.

A few counts support this clonotype. This chain links TRBV5-1 with TRBJ1-1; TRBD1 is a possible D gene (5 bases). Trimming took 4 bases from V and 7 from J, leaving 23 bases between them. Germline V gene lookup returns CDR1 SGHRS and CDR2 YFSETQ. The CDR3 extends over 16 amino acids. The CDR3 sequence is CASSPRRVGTPNEAFF. The CDR3 DNA sequence: TGCGCCAGCAGCCCCCGCCGTGTGGGGACTCCGAATGAAGCTTTCTTT.

The V call is TRBV18, the J call TRBJ2-1; D is ambiguous. Germline CDR1 and CDR2: KGHSH and LQKENI. The CDR3 loop spans 13 amino acids. V lost 6 bases and J 15 bases, leaving 21 bases between the germline ends. The CDR3, as DNA: TGTGCCAGCTCTGGCCAAAGGACCAGTTTTCGGTTCTTC. It yields the protein CASSGQRTSFRFF.

This clonotype appeared a few times. The genes are TRBV29-1 and TRBJ2-4; D could derive from TRBD1 or TRBD2 (5 bases each). The V end lost 4 bases, the J end lost 0 bases, and 19 bases lay between the germline ends. The CDR3 spans 17 residues. Germline-derived CDR1 and CDR2 are SQVTM and ANQGSEA. CDR3 DNA sequence: TGCAGCGTTGCTAGGGACCGACGATCGCTAGCCAAAAACATTCAGTACTTC. It is translated as CSVARDRRSLAKNIQYF.

This clonotype was counted many times. The J gene is TRBJ2-5, the V gene TRBV27; D is possibly TRBD1 or TRBD2 (5 bases each). V lost 5 bases, J lost 5 bases, and 9 bases lay in between. The length of the CDR3 is 12 residues. CDR1 is MNHEY, CDR2 SMNVEV, per germline (reference sequence). The CDR3 bases are TGTGCCAGCAGTAACGAGGGGGAGACCCAGTACTTC. This sequence encodes CASSNEGETQYF.

This clonotype was detected only a few times. The V and J genes are TRBV5-1 and TRBJ1-1; D perhaps matches TRBD1 (5 bases). The CDR3 runs 13 residues. The V end was cut by 5 bases, the J end by 6 bases, with 14 bases between. Looked up from germline, CDR1 is SGHRS and CDR2 is YFSETQ. The CDR3 spells CASRALGVAEAFF. As DNA, the CDR3 is TGCGCCAGCAGGGCCCTGGGGGTCGCTGAAGCTTTCTTT.

This clonotype showed up many times. The J gene is TRBJ2-1, the V gene TRBV5-6, with 10 nucleotides matching TRBD1. Trimming removed 4 bases from V and 0 bases from J; junction bases left unmatched: 4. The CDR3 has 16 amino acids. Germline V lookup: CDR1 SGHDT, CDR2 YYEEEE. The CDR3 DNA is TGTGCCAGCAGCCCAAGGGACAGGGGCTCCTACAATGAGCAGTTCTTC. Translating it yields CASSPRDRGSYNEQFF.

The chain uses TRBV6-2 or TRBV6-3 and TRBJ2-2, with D possibly matching TRBD1 (6 bases). Trimming took 6 bases from V and 6 from J, leaving 8 bases between them. CDR1 and CDR2 from the germline V gene are MNHEY and SVGEGT. The CDR3 runs to 12 residues. Here the CDR3 DNA reads TGTGCCAGCAGACAGGGTCCCGGGGAGCTGTTTTTT. Amino acids: CASRQGPGELFF.

This clonotype was counted between two and nine times. The rearrangement links TRBV29-1 to TRBJ1-3; no clear D. The CDR3 extends over 13 amino acids. Trimming pared 6 bases from V and 4 bases from J, leaving 13 bases between. Germline values: CDR1 SQVTM, CDR2 ANQGSEA. The CDR3 nucleotides are TGCAGCGTCGCTGGACCCCAAGGAAACACCATATATTTT. It yields the protein CSVAGPQGNTIYF. Variable domain in full (rest from reference TRBV29-1 and TRBJ1-3): SAVISQKPSRDICQRGTSLTIQCQVDSQVTMMFWYRQQPGQSLTLIATANQGSEATYESGFVIDKFPISRPNLTFSTLTVSNMSPEDSSIYLCSVAGPQGNTIYFGEGSWLTVV.

This clonotype was detected a few times. The rearrangement uses TRBV20-1 and TRBJ2-1, with TRBD2 matching 14 bases. CDR3 length: 14 amino acids. V lost 6 bases and J lost 7; bases outside the gene matches: 5. The germline V gene encodes CDR1 DFQATT and CDR2 SNEGSKA (reference sequence). Here the CDR3 DNA reads TGCAGTGCCAGACTAGCGGGGGGGCTTAATGAGCAGTTCTTC. Its protein is CSARLAGGLNEQFF.

As to this clonotype: The conserved closing phenylalanine or tryptophan is absent in this CDR3, likely reflecting a read error. The chain employs TRBV20-1 and TRBJ1-2; the D gene is possibly TRBD1 (6 bases). Trimming pared 3 bases from V and 4 bases from J, leaving 6 bases between. The CDR3 loop spans 11 amino acids. The germline V gene encodes CDR1 DFQATT and CDR2 SNEGSKA (reference sequence). The CDR3 region has the DNA TGCAGTGCTAGGGACAGCTATGGCTACACCTCC. This translates into CSARDSYGYTS.

Only a few counts were recorded for this clonotype. This chain joins TRBV29-1 and TRBJ2-1; 8 bases are a match to TRBD2. Germline trimming cut 2 bases from V and 8 bases from J; bases unmatched to any gene: 5. The CDR3 is 13 residues long. Looked up from germline, CDR1 is SQVTM and CDR2 is ANQGSEA. CDR3 protein: CSVEWAAGDEQFF. DNA for the CDR3: TGCAGCGTTGAATGGGCAGCGGGGGATGAGCAGTTCTTC.

This clonotype was observed a few times. The chain links TRBV5-5 to TRBJ2-5; tentative D call: TRBD2 (5 bases). This CDR3 is 14 amino acids long. Looked up from germline, CDR1 is SGHKS and CDR2 is YYEKEE (reference sequence). The V and J ends lost 0 bases and 3 bases respectively, with 9 bases between them. The CDR3 nucleotides are TGTGCCAGCAGCTTGGAGGTGAGGGAAGAGACCCAGTACTTC. Its protein is CASSLEVREETQYF.

The CDR3 nucleotides read TGTGCCACCAGCAGAGATGGGAATTCACCCCTCCACTTT. Protein product: CATSRDGNSPLHF. The rearrangement joins TRBV15 to TRBJ1-6; the D is unclear. The CDR3 length is 13 residues. Trimming cost V 0 bases and J 7 bases, with 4 bases left between them. Per the germline V gene, CDR1 is LNHNV and CDR2 is YYDKDF (reference sequence).

This clonotype was picked up a small number of times. This chain connects TRBV6-2 or TRBV6-3 to TRBJ1-5; the D is unclear. V lost 2 bases and J lost 6, with 17 bases in between. Per germline, CDR1 MNHEY and CDR2 SVGEGT. The CDR3 is 16 residues long. The CDR3 DNA sequence: TGTGCCAGCAGTTACCCAAATTGGACGAAAGGTCAGCCCCAGCATTTT. Its protein is CASSYPNWTKGQPQHF.

This clonotype has a handful of counts. CDR3 DNA sequence: TGCGCCAGCAGCGGTGACTGGGGGCAGTACTTC. It specifies CASSGDWGQYF. V usage is TRBV5-1 and J usage is TRBJ2-7; unclear D gene. Germline assignment: CDR1 SGHRS and CDR2 YFSETQ. The CDR3 has 11 residues. The ends were cut back, 4 bases at V and 9 bases at J, with 11 bases in the middle.

This clonotype has ten or more counts. The gene calls are TRBV5-1 and TRBJ1-1; no clear D. V gave up 2 bases and J gave up 0 bases, with 8 bases separating them. The CDR3 loop spans 14 amino acids. CDR1 is SGHRS and CDR2 is YFSETQ in the germline V gene. This CDR3 is CASSFLWMNTEAFF. CDR3 coding DNA: TGCGCCAGCAGCTTTTTGTGGATGAACACTGAAGCTTTCTTT.

The rearrangement uses TRBV25-1 and TRBJ2-3, with D maybe TRBD2 (7 bases). The length of the CDR3 is 14 residues. The V end was cut by 8 bases, the J end by 2 bases, with 14 bases between. Looked up from germline, CDR1 is MGHDK and CDR2 is SYGVNS. CDR3 loop: CASGRGANTDTQYF. The CDR3 DNA follows: TGTGCCAGCGGACGGGGGGCCAACACAGATACGCAGTATTTT. The full variable domain, rest sourced from reference TRBV25-1 and TRBJ2-3, is EADIYQTPRYLVIGTGKKITLECSQTMGHDKMYWYQQDPGMELHLIHYSYGVNSTEKGDLSSESTVSRIRTEHFPLTLESARPSHTSQYLCASGRGANTDTQYFGPGTRLTVL.

The chain couples TRBV5-1 to TRBJ2-1; the match to TRBD2 covers 7 bases. Germline CDR1 SGHRS, CDR2 YFSETQ. V dropped 4 bases and J dropped 0; count of bases not matched to a gene: 1. The CDR3 runs 14 residues. The CDR3: CASSRGVSYNEQFF. Here the CDR3 DNA reads TGCGCCAGCAGCCGGGGGGTCTCCTACAATGAGCAGTTCTTC.

The chain couples TRBV5-1 to TRBJ2-2; perhaps TRBD1 as D (5 bases). Trimming removed 6 bases from V and 5 bases from J, with 8 bases in between. CDR3 length: 12 residues. Germline V CDR1 and CDR2: SGHRS, YFSETQ. CDR3 bases: TGCGCCAGCAACAAGGGGACCGGGGAGCTGTTTTTT. This sequence encodes CASNKGTGELFF.

V gene TRBV7-9 combines with J gene TRBJ1-5; D is uncertain. This CDR3 contains 12 residues. In germline, CDR1 is SEHNR, CDR2 FQNEAQ (reference sequence). Deletions cut 2 bases from V and 9 bases from J, with 8 bases between. The CDR3 DNA is TGTGCCAGCAGCTTAATGGGGAGGCCCCAGCATTTT. Its protein product is CASSLMGRPQHF.

This clonotype was counted many times. The chain joins TRBV5-6 to TRBJ1-2; D is possibly TRBD1 (6 bases). The CDR3 totals 12 residues. V was cut by 4 bases and J by 4 bases, with 8 bases left in between. Germline V CDR1 and CDR2: SGHDT, YYEEEE. CDR3 sequence (DNA): TGTGCCAGCAGCCCGGACAGCTATGGCTACACCTTC. This gives the protein CASSPDSYGYTF.

The chain couples TRBV7-8 to TRBJ2-1; 7 nucleotides match TRBD2. V lost 5 bases, J lost 9 bases, and 10 bases stayed unmatched. The germline gives CDR1 SGHVS, CDR2 FQNEAQ. This CDR3 has 14 residues. CDR3 in amino acids: CASSPSSGISEQFF. The CDR3 DNA sequence: TGTGCCAGCAGCCCCTCAAGCGGGATTAGTGAGCAGTTCTTC.

The rearrangement uses TRBV7-8 and TRBJ2-7; TRBD1 matches 9 bases. CDR3 size: 14 residues. Germline CDR1 SGHVS, CDR2 FQNEAQ. J lost 4 bases, V lost 4 bases, and 5 bases had no gene match. The CDR3 DNA reads TGTGCCAGCAGCTCACAGGGGGCGTCTTACGAGCAGTACTTC. It encodes CASSSQGASYEQYF.

This clonotype has just a few counts. V gene TRBV10-3 combines with J gene TRBJ2-7; 9 bases align to TRBD1. There are 15 residues in the CDR3. Germline V gene lookup returns CDR1 ENHRY and CDR2 SYGVKD. Trimming removed 3 bases from V and 7 bases from J; junction bases left unmatched: 10. CDR3 coding DNA: TGTGCCATCAGTGATCTCGGGACAGGGAAGAAAGAGCAGTACGTC. Translation gives CAISDLGTGKKEQYV.

This clonotype was counted ten times or more. This CDR3 is CASSVTGQANYGYTF. The CDR3 DNA reads TGTGCCAGCAGCGTGACAGGTCAAGCTAACTATGGCTACACCTTC. This chain uses TRBV5-5 with TRBJ1-2; a weak D match, TRBD1 (6 bases). V dropped 4 bases and J dropped 0 bases, with 13 bases sitting between them. CDR1 and CDR2 from the germline V gene are SGHKS and YYEKEE (reference sequence). The CDR3 loop spans 15 amino acids.

This clonotype was observed many times. V is TRBV10-3 and J is TRBJ2-3, with D possibly being TRBD1 (6 bases). CDR1 is ENHRY, CDR2 SYGVKD, per germline. V lost 4 bases and J lost 1, with 15 bases in between. This CDR3 spans 16 amino acids. The CDR3 is CAISGLRAGGTDTQYF. In DNA form, the CDR3 reads TGTGCCATCAGTGGGCTCAGGGCAGGGGGCACAGATACGCAGTATTTT.